The subject of this entry is one TCR beta chain. Clones were read by immunoSEQ multiplex PCR, and TCRdb kept only the in-frame ones, dropping some. The repertoire holds 75,000 to 95,000 clones, with around 74% as singletons. The data originate from a study of blood T cell repertoires in COVID-19. CDR1 is MDHEN, CDR2 SYDVKM, per germline. With 1 base clipped from V and 5 bases from J, the junction kept 9 bases outside the gene matches. This CDR3 spans 16 amino acids. V usage is TRBV28 and J usage is TRBJ2-7; TRBD2 aligns across 9 bases. This receptor was obtained from a man between 65 and 80 years old with COVID-19, enrolled during active disease. The sample comprised peripheral blood. In DNA, the CDR3 is TGTGCCAGCAGTTTATTAGATAGCGGGAGAAGCCACGAGCAGTACTTC. Amino acids: CASSLLDSGRSHEQYF.